The entry below gives a single T cell receptor (beta chain) sequence along with its context. What it binds is not known. Exclusion of a patient followed from autoimmune disease history or systemic immunosuppression. The germline V gene encodes CDR1 MNHEY and CDR2 SMNVEV (reference sequence). This CDR3 is built from 12 residues. J was trimmed by 9 bases and V by 8 bases; bases with no gene match: 6. This record comes from a study of OX40 agonist ivuxolimab in advanced cancers. Repertoires were generated with immunoSEQ multiplex PCR, while TCRdb's copy carries only in-frame clones and drops some. The sample has around 77,000 clones; more than 80% are singletons. Study-wide findings and caveats: Low normalized T-cell clonal expansion also characterized some of the nonresponders. On average, a greater number of expanded clones characterised CD8+ T cells relative to CD4+.

Sequencing was performed on CD4+ or CD8+ T cells sorted from blood, taken in a trial of the OX40 agonist ivuxolimab. The source of this sequence is an adult with an advanced solid tumor such as melanoma, head and neck, liver or kidney cancer. The chain employs TRBV27 and TRBJ2-3; 9 bases agree with TRBD2. The CDR3 nucleotides are TGTGCCAGCGGGCGGGAGGGGGAGACGCAGTATTTT. It translates to CASGREGETQYF.